The sample holds a few counts of the clone carrying this T cell receptor (beta chain). Antigen: not known. Libraries were prepared by immunoSEQ multiplex PCR; TCRdb keeps only in-frame clonotypes and omits some of them. The sample yields under 30,000 clones, less than 75% seen once. This sample is part of a study of cytotoxic CD8 clonotypes in ibrutinib-treated CLL. The wider study: Of a cohort that held roughly eleven relapsed/refractory and around 15 treatment-naive patients, about 18 were IGHV unmutated. Study-wide findings and caveats: Sustained-remission patients were sampled at different times than progressing patients were.

V lost 6 bases, J lost 2 bases, and 4 bases stayed unmatched. CDR1 is LNHDA and CDR2 is SQIVND in the germline V gene (reference sequence). The CDR3 is made up of 14 amino acids. The TCR sequence derives from a human donor with chronic lymphocytic leukemia. The J gene is TRBJ1-5, the V gene TRBV19; 7 bases are a match to TRBD1. The sequenced sample was PBMCs, obtained before ibrutinib treatment. The CDR3 here is CASSPGQGNQPQHF. CDR3 DNA sequence: TGTGCCAGTAGCCCCGGACAGGGCAATCAGCCCCAGCATTTT.